These 10 T cell receptor beta chains came from one sample sequenced in a study of blood T cell repertoires in COVID-19. Measured with immunoSEQ multiplex PCR; TCRdb has only the in-frame clones, and not every one. Of 300,000 to 350,000 clones listed, about 86% are singletons. The sequenced sample consisted of PBMCs or T cells enriched from blood (not recorded which). The receptor source for this set is a woman aged 40 to 50 with acute COVID-19.

This chain uses TRBV27 with TRBJ2-7, with D perhaps matching TRBD2 (5 bases). Germline lookup yields CDR1 MNHEY and CDR2 SMNVEV (reference sequence). CDR3 size: 15 residues. V was trimmed by 0 bases and J by 2 bases, leaving 11 bases between them. CDR3 sequence: CASSLSGRRPYEQYF. The CDR3, as DNA: TGTGCCAGCAGTTTATCCGGACGGAGGCCCTACGAGCAGTACTTC.

The J gene is TRBJ2-7, the V gene TRBV5-4; 10 nucleotides agree with TRBD2. Germline CDR1 and CDR2: SGHNT and YYREEE (reference sequence). V gave up 4 bases and J gave up 5 bases; unmatched junction bases: 6. The CDR3 covers 14 residues. This CDR3 is CASSPGLAKDEQYF. CDR3 bases: TGTGCCAGCAGCCCGGGACTAGCGAAGGACGAGCAGTACTTC.

This clone was counted between two and nine times. The chain combines TRBV6-2 or TRBV6-3 with TRBJ2-7, with a tentative D call TRBD2 (6 bases). Trimming took off 4 bases at V and 5 bases at J, with 21 bases between the two ends. This CDR3 is built from 16 residues. Germline V gene data show CDR1 as MNHEY and CDR2 as SVGEGT. Written as DNA, the CDR3 is TGTGCCAGCAGTTCCCCTCTAGCGCGGGTCAAGAACGAGCAGTACTTC. Translating it yields CASSSPLARVKNEQYF.

The chain joins TRBV7-2 to TRBJ1-5, with 9 bases identical to TRBD1. This CDR3 contains 17 residues. Germline lookup yields CDR1 SGHTA and CDR2 FQGNSA. J gave up 7 bases and V 4 bases, and 14 bases lay outside the gene matches. CDR3 in DNA: TGTGCCAGCAGCTCCCAGACTACAGGGGGCAGAGGACAGCCCCAGCATTTT. The encoded protein is CASSSQTTGGRGQPQHF.

J is TRBJ2-3 and V is TRBV18, with TRBD2 as a possible D gene (5 bases). This CDR3 is built from 15 residues. V lost 5 bases and J lost 0, with 12 bases in between. Germline V CDR1 and CDR2: KGHSH, LQKENI. The CDR3 region has the DNA TGTGCCAGCTCATGGATGGACTTTAGCACAGATACGCAGTATTTT. It is translated as CASSWMDFSTDTQYF.

DNA for the CDR3: TGTGCCAGCAGCTTGTCGACGGGAGGGGACACGCAGTATTTT. It specifies CASSLSTGGDTQYF. This chain joins TRBV5-4 and TRBJ2-3; 8 nucleotides agree with TRBD2. CDR3 length: 14 amino acids. V gave up 1 base and J gave up 9 bases; unmatched junction bases: 7. From germline, CDR1 is SGHNT and CDR2 YYREEE (reference sequence). The variable domain in full, completed from reference TRBV5-4 and TRBJ2-3, reads ETGVTQSPTHLIKTRGQQVTLRCSSQSGHNTVSWYQQALGQGPQFIFQYYREEENGRGNFPPRFSGLQFPNYSSELNVNALELDDSALYLCASSLSTGGDTQYFGPGTRLTVL.

The chain has TRBV7-8 and TRBJ2-1; TRBD2 matches at 13 bases. Germline V gene lookup returns CDR1 SGHVS and CDR2 FQNEAQ. Germline trimming cut 3 bases from V and 3 bases from J; bases unmatched to any gene: 5. The CDR3 totals 17 residues. Written as DNA, the CDR3 is TGTGCCAGCAGCTTTTCCGGGACTAGCGGGAACTACAATGAGCAGTTCTTC. Amino acids: CASSFSGTSGNYNEQFF.

CDR3 bases: TGTGCCAGCAGCTTAGTTGGACTAGCGGGAGAAGAGACCCAGTACTTC. It is translated as CASSLVGLAGEETQYF. The rearrangement joins TRBV7-2 to TRBJ2-5, with TRBD2 matching 13 bases. The CDR3 length is 16 residues. CDR1 and CDR2 (germline): SGHTA, FQGNSA. V lost 1 base, J lost 3 bases, and 2 bases stayed unmatched.

The chain employs TRBV2 and TRBJ2-7; D perhaps matches TRBD1 (6 bases). The germline V gene has CDR1 SNHLY and CDR2 FYNNEI. V was pared by 8 bases and J by 4 bases, with 12 bases between. The CDR3 totals 12 residues. Written as DNA, the CDR3 is TGTGCCAGCGGCAGGGGATTATACGAGCAGTACTTC. This sequence encodes CASGRGLYEQYF.

This chain uses TRBV24-1 with TRBJ1-3; TRBD1 is a possible D gene (6 bases). V shed 4 bases and J shed 1 base, with 10 bases lying between them. The CDR3 spans 15 residues. CDR1 and CDR2 (germline): KGHDR, SFDVKD. CDR3 in DNA: TGTGCCACCAGTGAAAGGACAGCGTCTGGAAACACCATATATTTT. Its translation is CATSERTASGNTIYF.